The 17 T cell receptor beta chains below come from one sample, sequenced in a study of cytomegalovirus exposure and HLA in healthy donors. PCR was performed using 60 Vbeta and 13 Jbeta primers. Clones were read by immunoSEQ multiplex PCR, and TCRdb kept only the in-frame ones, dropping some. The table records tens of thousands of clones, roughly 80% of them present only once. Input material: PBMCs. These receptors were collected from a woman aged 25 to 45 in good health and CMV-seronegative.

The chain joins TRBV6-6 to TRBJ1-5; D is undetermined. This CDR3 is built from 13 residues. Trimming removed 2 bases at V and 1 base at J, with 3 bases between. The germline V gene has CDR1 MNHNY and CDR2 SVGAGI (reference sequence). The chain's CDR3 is CASSYQSNQPQHF. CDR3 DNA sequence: TGTGCCAGCAGTTACCAAAGCAATCAGCCCCAGCATTTT.

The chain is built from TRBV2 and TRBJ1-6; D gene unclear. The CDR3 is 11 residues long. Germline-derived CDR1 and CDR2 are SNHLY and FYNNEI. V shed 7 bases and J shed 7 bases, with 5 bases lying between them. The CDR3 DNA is TGTGCCAGCACCGGGAATTCACCCCTCCACTTT. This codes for CASTGNSPLHF.

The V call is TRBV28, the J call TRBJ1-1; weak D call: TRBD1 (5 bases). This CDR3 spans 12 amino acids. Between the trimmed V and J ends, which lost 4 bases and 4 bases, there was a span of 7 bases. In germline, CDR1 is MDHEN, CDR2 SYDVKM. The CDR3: CASSSGFTEAFF. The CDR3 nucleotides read TGTGCCAGCAGTTCAGGGTTCACTGAAGCTTTCTTT.

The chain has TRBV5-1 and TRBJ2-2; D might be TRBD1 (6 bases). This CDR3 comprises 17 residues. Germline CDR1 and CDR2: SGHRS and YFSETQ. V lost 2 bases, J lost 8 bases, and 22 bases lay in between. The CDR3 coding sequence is TGCGCCAGCAGCTTCCCCTCAGACAGGTTCCCGACAGGGGAGCTGTTTTTT. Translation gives CASSFPSDRFPTGELFF.

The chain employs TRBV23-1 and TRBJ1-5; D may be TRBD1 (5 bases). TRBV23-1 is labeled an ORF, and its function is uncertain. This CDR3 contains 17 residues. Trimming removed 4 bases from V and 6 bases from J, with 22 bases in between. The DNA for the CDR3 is TGCGCCAGCAGTCTCCGACAGCTCCCCGAAAGTGGTCAGCCCCAGCATTTT. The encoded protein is CASSLRQLPESGQPQHF.

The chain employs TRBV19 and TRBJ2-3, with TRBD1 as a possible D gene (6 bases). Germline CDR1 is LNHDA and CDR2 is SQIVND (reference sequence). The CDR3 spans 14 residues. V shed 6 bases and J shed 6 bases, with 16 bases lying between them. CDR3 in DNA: TGTGCCAGTAGCCCGGGACACCTCATGGATACGCAGTATTTT. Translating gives CASSPGHLMDTQYF.

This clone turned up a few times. CDR3 in DNA: TGTGCCAGCAGCTTATTCGTACAAGCGCGTGACAATGAGCAGTTCTTC. This sequence encodes CASSLFVQARDNEQFF. The chain has TRBV11-2 and TRBJ2-1, with D hard to call. The V and J ends lost 2 bases and 5 bases respectively, with 16 bases between them. Germline lookup yields CDR1 SGHAT and CDR2 FQNNGV. The CDR3 contains 16 residues.

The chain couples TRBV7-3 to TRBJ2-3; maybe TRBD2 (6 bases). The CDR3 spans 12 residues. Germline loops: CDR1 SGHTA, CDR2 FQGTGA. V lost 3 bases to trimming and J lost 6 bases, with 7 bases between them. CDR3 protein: CASSLGRDTQYF. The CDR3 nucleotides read TGTGCCAGCAGCTTGGGGAGGGATACGCAGTATTTT. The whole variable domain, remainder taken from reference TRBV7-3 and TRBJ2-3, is GAGVSQTPSNKVTEKGKYVELRCDPISGHTALYWYRQSLGQGPEFLIYFQGTGAADDSGLPNDRFFAVRPEGSVSTLKIQRTERGDSAVYLCASSLGRDTQYFGPGTRLTVL.

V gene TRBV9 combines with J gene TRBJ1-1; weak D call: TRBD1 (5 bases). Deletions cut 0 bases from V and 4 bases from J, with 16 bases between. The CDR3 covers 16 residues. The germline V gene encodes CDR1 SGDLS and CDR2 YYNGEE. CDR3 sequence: CASSVGSAGLGTEAFF. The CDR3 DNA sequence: TGTGCCAGCAGCGTAGGGTCGGCAGGGTTGGGCACTGAAGCTTTCTTT.

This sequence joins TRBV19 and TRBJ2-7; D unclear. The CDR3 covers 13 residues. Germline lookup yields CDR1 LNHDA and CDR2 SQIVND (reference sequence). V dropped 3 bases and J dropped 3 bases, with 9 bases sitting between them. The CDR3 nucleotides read TGTGCCAGTAGTATCGAACTAAGCTACGAGCAGTACTTC. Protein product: CASSIELSYEQYF.

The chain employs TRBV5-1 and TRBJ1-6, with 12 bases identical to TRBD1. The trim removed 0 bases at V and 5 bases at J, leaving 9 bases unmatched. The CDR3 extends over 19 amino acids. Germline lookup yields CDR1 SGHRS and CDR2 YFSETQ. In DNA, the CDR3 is TGCGCCAGCAGCTTGGCCAATTGGGGACAGGGGGCTGATAATTCACCCCTCCACTTT. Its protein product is CASSLANWGQGADNSPLHF.

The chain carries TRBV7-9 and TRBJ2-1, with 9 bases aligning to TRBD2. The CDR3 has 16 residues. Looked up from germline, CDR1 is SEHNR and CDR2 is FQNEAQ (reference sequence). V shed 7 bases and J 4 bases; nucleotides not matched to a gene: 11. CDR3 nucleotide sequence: TGTGCCAGCACCCAAACCGGGACTAGCTTGTACAATGAGCAGTTCTTC. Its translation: CASTQTGTSLYNEQFF. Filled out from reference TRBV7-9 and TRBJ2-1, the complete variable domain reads DTGVSQNPRHKITKRGQNVTFRCDPISEHNRLYWYRQTLGQGPEFLTYFQNEAQLEKSRLLSDRFSAERPKGSFSTLEIQRTEQGDSAMYLCASTQTGTSLYNEQFFGPGTRLTVL.

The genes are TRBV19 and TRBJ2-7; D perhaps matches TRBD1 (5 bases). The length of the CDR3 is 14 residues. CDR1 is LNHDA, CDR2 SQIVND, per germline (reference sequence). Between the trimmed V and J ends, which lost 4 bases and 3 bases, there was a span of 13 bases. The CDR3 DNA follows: TGTGCCAGTAGTAGGCATATAGGGGTCTACGAGCAGTACTTC. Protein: CASSRHIGVYEQYF.

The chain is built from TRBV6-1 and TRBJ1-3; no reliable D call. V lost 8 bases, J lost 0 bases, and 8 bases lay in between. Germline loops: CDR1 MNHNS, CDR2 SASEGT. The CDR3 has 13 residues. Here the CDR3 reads CASVSFSGNTIYF. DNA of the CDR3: TGTGCCAGCGTTTCGTTCTCTGGAAACACCATATATTTT.

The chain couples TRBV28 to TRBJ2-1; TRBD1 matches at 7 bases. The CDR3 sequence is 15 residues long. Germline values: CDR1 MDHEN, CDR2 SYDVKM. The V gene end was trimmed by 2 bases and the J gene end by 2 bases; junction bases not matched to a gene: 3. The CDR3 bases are TGTGCCAGCAGTTTAGTGGACAGGACCTACAATGAGCAGTTCTTC. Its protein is CASSLVDRTYNEQFF.

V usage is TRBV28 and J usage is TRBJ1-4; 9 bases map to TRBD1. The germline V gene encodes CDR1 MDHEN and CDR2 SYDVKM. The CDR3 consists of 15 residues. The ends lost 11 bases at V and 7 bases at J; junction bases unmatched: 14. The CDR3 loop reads CAGRPNRGRSEKLFF. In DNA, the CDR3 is TGTGCCGGTCGACCCAACAGGGGGCGAAGTGAAAAACTGTTTTTT. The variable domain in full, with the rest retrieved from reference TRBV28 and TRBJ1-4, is DVKVTQSSRYLVKRTGEKVFLECVQDMDHENMFWYRQDPGLGLRLIYFSYDVKMKEKGDIPEGYSVSREKKERFSLILESASTNQTSMYLCAGRPNRGRSEKLFFGSGTQLSVL.

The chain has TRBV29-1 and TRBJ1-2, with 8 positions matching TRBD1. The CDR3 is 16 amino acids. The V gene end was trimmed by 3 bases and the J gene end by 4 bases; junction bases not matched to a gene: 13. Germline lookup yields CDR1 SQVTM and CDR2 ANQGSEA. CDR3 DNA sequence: TGCAGCGTTGATGCCCCTCCCGGGACAGGACTCTATGGCTACACCTTC. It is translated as CSVDAPPGTGLYGYTF. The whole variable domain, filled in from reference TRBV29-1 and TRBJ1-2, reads SAVISQKPSRDICQRGTSLTIQCQVDSQVTMMFWYRQQPGQSLTLIATANQGSEATYESGFVIDKFPISRPNLTFSTLTVSNMSPEDSSIYLCSVDAPPGTGLYGYTFGSGTRLTVV.